Listed below are T cell receptor beta chains from one sample, sequenced in a study of cytomegalovirus exposure and HLA in healthy donors. Data came from immunoSEQ multiplex PCR; TCRdb stores just in-frame clones and leaves some out. The sample has about 110,000 clones, more than 90% seen once; the top ten hold roughly 0.67%. Input material: PBMCs. Source of these receptors: a woman aged 18-29 years in good health and CMV-seronegative. The CDR3 runs from the conserved cysteine through the conserved F or W. The D gene is left open where the match is weak. Not all rows give a size; the values are once, few, many and, for expanded clones, a class.

V	size	J	D	CDR3	DNA
TRBV6-5	NA	TRBJ2-3	NA	CATTADTQYF	TGTGCCACCACAGCAGATACGCAGTATTTT
TRBV2	NA	TRBJ2-3	TRBD2	CASSERLASDTQYF	TGTGCCAGCAGTGAGCGACTAGCGTCGGATACGCAGTATTTT
TRBV10-3	NA	TRBJ1-2	TRBD1	CAISESGQGAGGYTF	TGTGCCATCAGTGAGTCGGGACAGGGGGCCGGGGGCTACACCTTC
TRBV4-1	NA	TRBJ2-1	TRBD2	CASSRTPRTTSGGGSSYNEQFF	TGCGCCAGCAGCCGCACGCCTCGAACAACTAGCGGGGGGGGAAGCTCCTACAATGAGCAGTTCTTC
TRBV19	once	TRBJ2-1	TRBD2	CASRPGLAGGPSYNEQFF	TGTGCCAGTAGACCGGGACTAGCGGGGGGTCCCTCCTACAATGAGCAGTTCTTC
TRBV7-2	NA	TRBJ2-3	TRBD2	CASSFLAGGLTDTQYF	TGTGCCAGCAGCTTTCTAGCGGGGGGACTCACAGATACGCAGTATTTT
TRBV2	NA	TRBJ1-2	NA	CASRSGVYGYTF	TGTGCCAGCAGATCCGGGGTCTATGGCTACACCTTC
TRBV2	NA	TRBJ1-2	NA	CASSEGRVNYGYTF	TGTGCCAGCAGTGAAGGCAGGGTTAACTATGGCTACACCTTC
TRBV27	NA	TRBJ2-1	NA	CASSQRNPAQNSVRFF	TGTGCCAGTTCGCAGCGGAATCCAGCCCAGAATAGTGTTCGGTTCTTC
TRBV28	NA	TRBJ1-5	NA	CASSTPYRVSDQPQHF	TGTGCCAGCAGTACACCGTACAGGGTATCGGATCAGCCCCAGCATTTT
TRBV5-4	NA	TRBJ1-1	NA	CASSLDGEGLRAFF	TGTGCCAGCAGCTTGGACGGGGAGGGGCTCAGAGCTTTCTTT
TRBV28	NA	TRBJ2-7	NA	CASSLGSSFSYEQYF	TGTGCCAGCAGTTTAGGCAGTTCCTTTTCCTACGAGCAGTACTTC
TRBV10-1	NA	TRBJ2-1	TRBD2	CASKRGGLINEQFF	TGCGCCAGCAAACGGGGGGGTCTAATCAATGAGCAGTTCTTC
TRBV4-1	NA	TRBJ2-1	NA	CASSQDWAGPNEQFF	TGCGCCAGCAGCCAAGATTGGGCCGGTCCTAATGAGCAGTTCTTC
TRBV7-3	NA	TRBJ2-6	NA	CASSLKPHQGANVLTF	TGTGCCAGCAGCTTAAAGCCCCACCAAGGGGCCAACGTCCTGACTTTC
TRBV4-2	NA	TRBJ1-2	NA	CASSQAGQLLYGYTF	TGTGCCAGCAGCCAAGCCGGACAGCTTCTCTATGGCTACACCTTC
TRBV19	NA	TRBJ2-7	TRBD1	CASSGGQDYEQYF	TGTGCCAGTAGCGGGGGACAGGACTACGAGCAGTACTTC
TRBV11-3	NA	TRBJ2-5	NA	CASSLDGQQETQYF	TGTGCCAGCAGCTTAGACGGACAGCAAGAGACCCAGTACTTC
TRBV7-2	NA	TRBJ1-3	NA	CASSLIPSSSGNTIYF	TGTGCCAGCAGCTTAATACCCTCGAGCTCTGGAAACACCATATATTTT